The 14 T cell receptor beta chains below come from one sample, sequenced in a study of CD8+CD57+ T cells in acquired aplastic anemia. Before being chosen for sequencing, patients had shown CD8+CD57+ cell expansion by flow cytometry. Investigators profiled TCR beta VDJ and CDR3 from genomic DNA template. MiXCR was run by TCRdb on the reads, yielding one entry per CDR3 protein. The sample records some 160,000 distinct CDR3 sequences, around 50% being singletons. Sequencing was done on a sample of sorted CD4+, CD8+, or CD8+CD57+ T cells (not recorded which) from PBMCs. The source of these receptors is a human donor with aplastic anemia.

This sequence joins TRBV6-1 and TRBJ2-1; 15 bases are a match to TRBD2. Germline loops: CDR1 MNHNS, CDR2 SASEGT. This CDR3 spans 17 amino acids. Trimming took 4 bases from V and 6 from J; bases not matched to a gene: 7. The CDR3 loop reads CASSAGLAGGSGNEQFF. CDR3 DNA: TGTGCCAGCAGTGCCGGACTAGCGGGAGGGTCGGGCAATGAGCAGTTCTTC.

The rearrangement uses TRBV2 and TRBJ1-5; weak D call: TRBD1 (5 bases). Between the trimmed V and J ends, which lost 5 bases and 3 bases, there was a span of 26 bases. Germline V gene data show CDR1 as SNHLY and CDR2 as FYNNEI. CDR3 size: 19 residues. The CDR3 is CASSTPGLSIAMANQPQHF. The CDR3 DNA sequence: TGTGCCAGCAGTACTCCGGGACTGAGCATAGCAATGGCCAATCAGCCCCAGCATTTT. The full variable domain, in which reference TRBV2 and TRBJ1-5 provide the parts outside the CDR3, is EPEVTQTPSHQVTQMGQEVILRCVPISNHLYFYWYRQILGQKVEFLVSFYNNEISEKSEIFDDQFSVERPDGSNFTLKIRSTKLEDSAMYFCASSTPGLSIAMANQPQHFGDGTRLSIL.

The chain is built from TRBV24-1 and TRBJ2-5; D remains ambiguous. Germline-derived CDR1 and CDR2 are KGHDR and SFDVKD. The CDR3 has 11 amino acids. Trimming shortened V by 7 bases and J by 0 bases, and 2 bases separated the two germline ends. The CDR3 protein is CATRDQETQYF. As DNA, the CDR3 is TGTGCCACCAGGGACCAAGAGACCCAGTACTTC.

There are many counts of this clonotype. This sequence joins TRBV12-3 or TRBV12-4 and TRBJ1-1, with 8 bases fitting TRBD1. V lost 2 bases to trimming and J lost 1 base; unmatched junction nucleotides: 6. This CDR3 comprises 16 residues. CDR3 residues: CASSLSPGQENTEAFF. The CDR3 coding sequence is TGTGCCAGCAGTTTAAGTCCGGGACAGGAGAACACTGAAGCTTTCTTT.

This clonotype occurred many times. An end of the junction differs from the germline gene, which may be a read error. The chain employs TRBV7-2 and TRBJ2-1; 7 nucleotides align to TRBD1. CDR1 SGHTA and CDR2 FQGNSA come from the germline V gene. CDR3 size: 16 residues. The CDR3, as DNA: TGTGCCAGCAGCCTGTCGACAGGGCGAAGCTACAATGAGCAGTTTTTC. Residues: CASSLSTGRSYNEQFF.

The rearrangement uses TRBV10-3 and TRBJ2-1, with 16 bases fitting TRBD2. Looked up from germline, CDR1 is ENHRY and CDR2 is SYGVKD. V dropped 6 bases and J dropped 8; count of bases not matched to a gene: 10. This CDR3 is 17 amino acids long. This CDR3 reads CAIRMGLAGGVRDEQFF. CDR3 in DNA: TGTGCCATCAGAATGGGACTAGCGGGAGGGGTGAGGGATGAGCAGTTCTTC.

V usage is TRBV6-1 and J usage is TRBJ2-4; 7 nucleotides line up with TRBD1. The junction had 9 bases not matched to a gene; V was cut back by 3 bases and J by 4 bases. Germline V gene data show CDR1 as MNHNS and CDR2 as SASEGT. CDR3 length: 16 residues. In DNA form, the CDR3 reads TGTGCCAGCAGTGAGGGACAGCGCAAGGGGAAAAACATTCAGTACTTC. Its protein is CASSEGQRKGKNIQYF.

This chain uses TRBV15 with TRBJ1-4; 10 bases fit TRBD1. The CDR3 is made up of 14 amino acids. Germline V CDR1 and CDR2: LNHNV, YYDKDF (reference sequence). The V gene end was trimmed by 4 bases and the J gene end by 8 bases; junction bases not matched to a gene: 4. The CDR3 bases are TGTGCCACCAGCACCGGGACAGGGGACGAAAAACTGTTTTTT. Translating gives CATSTGTGDEKLFF.

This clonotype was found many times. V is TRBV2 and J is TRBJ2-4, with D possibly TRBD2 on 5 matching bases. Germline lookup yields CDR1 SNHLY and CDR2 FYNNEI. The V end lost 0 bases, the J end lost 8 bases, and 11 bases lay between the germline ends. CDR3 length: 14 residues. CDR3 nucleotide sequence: TGTGCCAGCAGTGAAGCTCAAGCGGCGGACATTCAGTACTTC. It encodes CASSEAQAADIQYF.

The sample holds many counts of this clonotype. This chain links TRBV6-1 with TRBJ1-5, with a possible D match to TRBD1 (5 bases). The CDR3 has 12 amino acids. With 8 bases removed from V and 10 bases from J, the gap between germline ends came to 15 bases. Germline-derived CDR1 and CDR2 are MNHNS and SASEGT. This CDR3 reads CASAKDGGPQHF. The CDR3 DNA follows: TGTGCCAGCGCCAAAGATGGGGGACCCCAGCATTTT.

Written as DNA, the CDR3 is TGTGCCAGCTCGCCTGAACAGGGGTATGGCTACACCTTC. Amino acids: CASSPEQGYGYTF. The chain has TRBV18 and TRBJ1-2, with 7 bases that match TRBD1. Germline trimming cut 6 bases from V and 5 bases from J; bases unmatched to any gene: 6. The CDR3 has 13 residues. The germline V gene has CDR1 KGHSH and CDR2 LQKENI.

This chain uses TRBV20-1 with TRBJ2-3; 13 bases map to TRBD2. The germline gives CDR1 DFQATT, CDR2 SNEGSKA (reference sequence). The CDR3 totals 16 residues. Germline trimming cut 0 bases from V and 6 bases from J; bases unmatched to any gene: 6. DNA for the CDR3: TGCAGTGCTAGAGATGCGACTAGCGGGAGGATGGATACGCAGTATTTT. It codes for CSARDATSGRMDTQYF.

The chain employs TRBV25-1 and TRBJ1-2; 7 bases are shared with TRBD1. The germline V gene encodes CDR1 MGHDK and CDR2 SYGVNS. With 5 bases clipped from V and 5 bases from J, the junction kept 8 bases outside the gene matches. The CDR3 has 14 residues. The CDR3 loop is CASSPPQGRYGYTF. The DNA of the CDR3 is TGTGCCAGCAGTCCACCACAGGGGCGTTATGGCTACACCTTC.

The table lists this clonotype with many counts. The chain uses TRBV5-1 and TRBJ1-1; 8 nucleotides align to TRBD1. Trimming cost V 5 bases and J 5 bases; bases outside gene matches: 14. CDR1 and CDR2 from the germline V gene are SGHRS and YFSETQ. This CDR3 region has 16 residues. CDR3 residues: CASRPSRGQEWTEAFF. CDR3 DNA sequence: TGCGCCAGCAGGCCAAGCAGGGGGCAGGAGTGGACTGAAGCTTTCTTT.